Here is one TCR beta chain with its context. Its antigen is unidentified. The entry originates in a study of blood T cells in healthy people across ages. Study results and caveats: Long-lived donors had more naive CD4+ cells and higher diversity than aged donors.

Trimming pared 2 bases from V and 2 bases from J, leaving 13 bases between. The CDR3 sequence is 16 residues long. Germline assignment: CDR1 MNHEY and CDR2 SMNVEV (reference sequence). Sample donors were healthy Caucasian individuals that came from Russia, aged roughly 6 to 95. Sample-barcoded 5' priming and a J-beta primer mix drove a second PCR of about 6 to 12 cycles. TCRdb recomputed calls from the 5' RACE reads with MiXCR, one row per CDR3 protein. This table has about 1.1 million distinct CDR3 sequences, around two fifths appearing once. This chain links TRBV27 with TRBJ1-5; the D is unclear. The source is a man aged 18 to 30 in good health. The sample comprised blood. The CDR3 DNA follows: TGTGCCAGCAGTTTAGGCGGATGGGGAGGCAATCAGCCCCAGCATTTT. Translated, it gives CASSLGGWGGNQPQHF.